These 9 T cell receptor beta chains share one sample of origin, sequenced in a study of cytomegalovirus exposure and HLA in healthy donors. The study ran its PCR with 60 Vbeta and 13 Jbeta primers. Repertoires were generated with immunoSEQ multiplex PCR, while TCRdb's copy carries only in-frame clones and drops some. Of about 92,000 clones listed, over 70% are singletons. The material sequenced was PBMCs. The origin of the receptors is a girl under 10 years old in good health and CMV-seropositive.

The gene calls are TRBV7-2 and TRBJ2-1; 9 bases are shared with TRBD2. From germline, CDR1 is SGHTA and CDR2 FQGNSA. The CDR3 totals 15 residues. The junction had 1 base not matched to a gene; V was cut back by 0 bases and J by 4 bases. The CDR3 DNA follows: TGTGCCAGCAGCTTAGCGCTAGCGGGGTACAATGAGCAGTTCTTC. The encoded protein is CASSLALAGYNEQFF.

The V gene is TRBV9, the J gene TRBJ1-2; 8 bases align to TRBD1. Germline CDR1 and CDR2: SGDLS and YYNGEE. V shed 3 bases and J 3 bases; nucleotides not matched to a gene: 7. The CDR3 totals 15 residues. The CDR3 loop is CASSGWTGKHYGYTF. CDR3 coding DNA: TGTGCCAGCAGCGGATGGACAGGGAAACACTATGGCTACACCTTC.

The rearrangement links TRBV5-1 to TRBJ2-7; TRBD2 matches 9 bases. This CDR3 is built from 15 residues. Trimming took 7 bases from V and 6 from J; bases not matched to a gene: 14. Germline-derived CDR1 and CDR2 are SGHRS and YFSETQ. In DNA, the CDR3 is TGCGCCAGCGCCTGGGGAGCGGGAGGCTCCAGCGAGCAGTACTTC. This translates into CASAWGAGGSSEQYF.

CDR3 protein: CASSLAGTVYEQYF. CDR3 DNA sequence: TGTGCCAGTAGTTTAGCCGGGACAGTCTACGAGCAGTACTTC. The chain links TRBV19 to TRBJ2-7; TRBD1 agrees at 7 bases. The CDR3 contains 14 residues. Per the germline V gene, CDR1 is LNHDA and CDR2 is SQIVND (reference sequence). The V and J ends lost 5 bases and 3 bases, in that order; junction bases with no gene match: 7.

This chain joins TRBV7-5 and TRBJ2-5; the table's D call TRBD1 went unverified against the DNA. TRBV7-5 is assigned pseudogene status. The length of the CDR3 is 16 residues. CDR3 nucleotide sequence: TGTGCCAGAAGCTTGTCCTGGACAGGGGGCGATCGGGTCCAGTACTTC. It translates to CARSLSWTGGDRVQYF.

The chain links TRBV14 to TRBJ2-7; D perhaps matches TRBD1 (6 bases). The CDR3 loop spans 13 amino acids. V was shortened by 4 bases and J by 3 bases, with 10 bases between the two germline ends. Germline assignment: CDR1 SGHDN and CDR2 FVKESK. The CDR3 nucleotides read TGTGCCAGCAGCCTTGACAGGTACTACGAGCAGTACTTC. Protein: CASSLDRYYEQYF. Based on the CDR3 plus reference TRBV14 and TRBJ2-7, the full variable domain is EAGVTQFPSHSVIEKGQTVTLRCDPISGHDNLYWYRRVMGKEIKFLLHFVKESKQDESGMPNNRFLAERTGGTYSTLKVQPAELEDSGVYFCASSLDRYYEQYFGPGTRLTVT.

The chain has TRBV4-1 and TRBJ2-1; D may be TRBD2 (5 bases). Trimming stripped 1 base from V and 7 bases from J, with 8 bases between. The CDR3 has 13 residues. From germline, CDR1 is MGHRA and CDR2 YSYEKL. The CDR3 loop reads CASSQVRGNEQFF. DNA for the CDR3: TGCGCCAGCAGCCAAGTTCGGGGTAATGAGCAGTTCTTC.

The rearrangement links TRBV7-9 to TRBJ2-1; TRBD2 is a possible D gene (6 bases). V lost 1 base, J lost 4 bases, and 14 bases lay in between. The germline V gene encodes CDR1 SEHNR and CDR2 FQNEAQ (reference sequence). CDR3 length: 16 amino acids. The DNA of the CDR3 is TGTGCCAGCAGCTTAGTAGCGGACGCGCTTTACAATGAGCAGTTCTTC. Residues: CASSLVADALYNEQFF.

The rearrangement links TRBV7-9 to TRBJ2-7, with D possibly TRBD1 on 6 matching bases. Trimming took 1 base from V and 0 from J, leaving 10 bases between them. Germline CDR1 and CDR2: SEHNR and FQNEAQ (reference sequence). CDR3 size: 15 residues. The CDR3 reads CASSLEQGLSYEQYF. The CDR3 nucleotides read TGTGCCAGCAGCTTAGAACAGGGCCTCTCCTACGAGCAGTACTTC.